This T cell receptor beta chain stems from a study of cytomegalovirus exposure and HLA in healthy donors listed by TCRdb under 2017. With regard to the full study: In an earlier analysis of around 540 of the donors, 276 Gb of sequence data and 100 million or so unique TCR beta sequences from roughly 180 million T cells were reported. Approximately 300 gigabases of sequencing data and tens of millions of unique TCR sequences made up an early release that covered 640 HLA-typed donors. The genetic ancestry cluster associated with self-reported Caucasian donors included 70% to 85% of the roughly 400 genotyped donors. The study aimed to test whether signatures of past pathogen exposure could be identified by cataloging public T cell receptors. Using immunosequencing, the study profiled T cell repertoires from 500 to 800 subjects and related those repertoires to cytomegalovirus serostatus. Along with the roughly 670-subject first cohort, a separate validation cohort of some 130 different subjects was used. High-throughput TCR immunosequencing, statistical association of individual TCRs with disease status, and machine learning were combined to predict cytomegalovirus infection status. A later analysis re-examined previously published TCR beta repertoires from 600 to 700 donors and added high-resolution HLA genotyping to investigate patterns of TCR occurrence. Rather than drawing on any new phenotypic data, the later analysis identified candidate immune exposures from TCR beta sequences and the way those sequences occurred across donors. An earlier analysis of 450 to 750 of the donors used high-throughput TCR beta sequencing to judge whether each TCR beta V gene segment behaved as functional or pseudogenic. Alongside the repertoire data, information on donor age, sex, ethnicity and CMV serostatus was compiled. Genome-wide SNP genotypes for about 65% of the 666 donors were used in a later genetic analysis, which treated that subset as a discovery cohort. All discovery cohort repertoires had been generated on a single sequencing platform. HLA typing covered class I and class II loci at four-digit resolution. The number of typed donors differed by locus: about 629-640 for A, B, C, DRB1 and DQB1; 522 for DQA1; 606 for DPA1; and approximately 450 for DPB1. Roughly five DR-DQ haplotypes were handled as single units for association and clustering, since linkage in the cohort was strong. Across some 400 genotyped donors of the cohort, an average of about 200,000 unique TCR beta nucleotide sequences per donor were sequenced, and approximately 17% of those sequences were non-productive. Summary of the overall study and its limitations: According to a later genetic analysis, donors in an Asian-associated ancestry cluster had fewer N-insertions in productive TCRs than the approximately 690-donor mean. It was suggested by the authors that the approach could potentially be generalized to other disease states and immunological phenotypes. An association between a missense DCLRE1C variant and V-gene and J-gene trimming of TCR beta chains was found in a later genetic analysis and replicated in an independent cohort. A later analysis found that HLA-associated TCR beta chains were more clonally expanded and had lower generation probabilities than equally common non-associated chains. Some IMGT-functional V segments, including TRBV6-2 and TRBV6-3, could not be told apart with the 87-base-pair reads, so those segments were excluded. In this cohort, only TCR beta chains were sequenced, and detectable features were limited by the absence of alpha or paired-chain data. Across donors, most TCR sequences were observed very rarely, whereas some public TCRs were present in many individuals. When HLA alleles, especially DR and DQ, strongly co-occurred, attributing TCR associations to individual alleles was difficult. In the study, 150 to 200 TCR beta chains were listed as associated with cytomegalovirus. In both the original and validation cohorts, the classifier was reported to diagnose cytomegalovirus status with high specificity and sensitivity. In a later analysis, several top co-occurrence clusters were reported to appear linked to parvovirus B19, influenza, CMV and Epstein-Barr virus. Correlated functional status among segregating V segments might reflect linkage disequilibrium, but an unknown experimental factor could not be ruled out. A further reported finding was that TCR beta sequences accurately predicted the HLA-A and HLA-B alleles for most subjects in the first cohort. Because counts were too low, seventeen rarely observed V segments, including chromosome 9 orphons, were left out of the earlier analysis of 587 of the donors. Immune exposure information for the cohort was limited to CMV serostatus. The sequencing pipeline was judged likely to have produced a cluster of highly shared sequence variants as a technical artifact. In an earlier analysis of more than 450 of the donors, most TCR beta V segments were observed in productive rearrangements about 87% or about 30% of the time, broadly matching IMGT annotations. Because HLA typing was missing for some donors at each locus, association tests included only the typed subset. The presence/absence analyses assumed that sequencing depth was roughly uniform across donors, and that assumption may not be true. In a later analysis, TCR association rates were found to vary across HLA loci, with the most associated TCRs seen for DRB1 alleles and the fewest for HLA-C alleles. In a later analysis, most CMV-associated TCR beta chains were found to appear HLA-restricted, with HLA associations seemingly driven largely by CMV exposure. A few of the identified cytomegalovirus-associated TCR beta chains were confirmed in vitro to be specific for cytomegalovirus antigens. Specific HLA alleles were associated with 16,951 TCR beta sequences at a false discovery rate of 0.05 in a later analysis.

CDR1 and CDR2 are drawn from the germline V gene: MNHEY, SVGAGI. For this chain, trimming is 2 bases at the V end and 5 bases at the J end, and the number of junction bases without a gene match is 4. There are 14 amino acids in the CDR3, from cysteine to phenylalanine inclusive. The entry retains the CDR3 DNA only, 42 bases that are in frame from base 1. Points on this clone: Its recognized antigen is unknown. It has no much larger one-base neighbor in the sample; base qualities were not kept.

The library was generated by the immunoSEQ multiplex PCR assay. For the multiplex PCR, a mixture combining 60 forward primers for TCR Vbeta segments and 13 reverse primers for TCR Jbeta segments was used. The CDR3 region of rearranged TCR beta genes was amplified from genomic DNA by a multiplex PCR assay. The amplified TCR beta libraries were sequenced on the Illumina HiSeq System as 87-base-pair reads. The original methods were these. Across the 500 to 750 repertoires, a later analysis counted some 80 million unique TCR beta chains, roughly 11 million of which were shared by at least two donors. A nearest-neighbor algorithm error-corrected the raw reads and collapsed the reads into unique sequences, merging closely related sequences to remove PCR and sequencing errors. V, D and J gene segments were assigned by aligning CDR3 sequences to IMGT reference sequences. For a sequence to be retained, at least a six-nucleotide match to both a V gene segment and a J gene segment was required. Rearrangements were classified as productive when the CDR3 lacked stop codons and remained in frame with V and J, and all other rearrangements were classified as non-productive. CDR3 was defined according to IMGT convention as the region running from the second conserved V-encoded cysteine to the conserved J-encoded phenylalanine. In an earlier analysis of approximately 500 of the donors, sequences lacking an unambiguous match to a single V gene segment were excluded. In an earlier analysis of several hundred of the donors, V segments were called functional above 56.7% productive rearrangements and were called segregating when the between-donor standard deviation exceeded 5%. A statistical classification framework was developed to diagnose cytomegalovirus status using the catalog of TCR beta chain sequences. V and J gene assignment, in a later analysis, came from comparing TCR nucleotide sequences with IMGT/GENE-DB human TR gene sequences. A later analysis assigned CDR3 sequences and most-parsimonious VDJ recombination scenarios with the TCRdist pipeline. In a later analysis, every TCR beta chain was defined by the combination of its CDR3 amino acid sequence and its V-gene family, and reads without a unique V-gene family were dropped. A later analysis removed 500 to 650 highly shared, low-generation-probability nucleotide sequences to deal with suspected cross-contamination and a sequencing artifact. For each public chain, a later analysis derived a clonal expansion index from normalized ranks of inferred template counts within each repertoire. Generation probabilities in a later analysis came from a VDJ recombination model fitted to out-of-frame rearrangements, and those results were checked against IGoR. Hypergeometric tests were used in a later analysis to score TCR-TCR, TCR-HLA and TCR-CMV co-occurrence, with a repertoire-size bias correction applied to the TCR pairs. To estimate false discovery rates, a later analysis permuted the HLA or CMV assignments 20 times. A later analysis grouped co-occurring TCRs with DBSCAN, adding TCRdist sequence similarity when clustering within HLA-allele-positive subsets. Repertoires with fewer than 30,000 or more than 120,000 public chains were left out of co-occurrence clustering, as were about five repertoires with anomalous nucleotide sharing. TCRdb mirrors the immuneACCESS table, restricted to in-frame sequences. Some clones are absent from its copies; in checked studies, under half trace to an unresolved V gene, and the reason for the others is unknown. The DNA was the basis for D and trimming; V, J and clone size are from that table. The sample yields roughly 190,000 clones; around 86% were counted once. Approximately 0.74% of the sample comes from the top ten.

The cohort was made up of around 720 healthy bone marrow donors. Cohort members were all nominally healthy when sampled, although unrecorded immune exposures were likely present. The donor tested CMV seronegative, placing the donor among the approximately 400 seronegative members of the cohort. Every donor gave a peripheral blood sample, and the peripheral blood mononuclear cells from that sample were used for TCR beta sequencing. Genomic DNA extraction from the blood cell samples was performed with the Qiagen DNeasy Blood Extraction Kit. Sequencing was carried out using PBMCs. The receptor was isolated from a woman under 30 in good health and CMV-seronegative. The rearranged chain carries TRBV6-5 and TRBJ2-5, with TRBD2 matching 8 junction bases. CDR3 sequence: CASSYTGGLETQYF. The bases read TGTGCCAGCAGTTACACGGGGGGGTTGGAGACCCAGTACTTC.